These 5 T cell receptor beta chains share one sample of origin, sequenced in a study of spatial heterogeneity in lung cancer. TCRdb processed the 5' RACE reads anew with MiXCR; each CDR3 protein has one entry. The profile shows approximately 49,000 distinct CDR3 sequences, approximately 5% of them singletons. Time point denoted: sample taken at primary tumor resection. This sample comprised PBMCs, obtained at surgery. These receptors were taken from a male donor with early-stage non-small cell lung cancer.

This clonotype was recorded many times. This chain links TRBV7-2 with TRBJ2-7; TRBD1 aligns across 9 bases. CDR3 size: 15 residues. CDR1 and CDR2 from the germline V gene are SGHTA and FQGNSA. V was clipped by 1 base and J by 4 bases; unmatched bases: 5. CDR3 amino acids: CASSLGTGGLYEQYF. The CDR3 nucleotides read TGTGCCAGCAGCTTAGGTACAGGGGGCTTGTACGAGCAGTACTTC.

In this sample, this clonotype turned up many times. CDR3 amino acids: CASSQSYNSPLHF. The CDR3 region has the DNA TGTGCCAGCAGCCAATCTTATAATTCACCCCTCCACTTT. The V gene is TRBV14, the J gene TRBJ1-6, with D hard to call. Looked up from germline, CDR1 is SGHDN and CDR2 is FVKESK. V lost 2 bases and J 4 bases, leaving 3 bases between the germline ends. The CDR3 consists of 13 residues.

This clonotype came up many times. This chain joins TRBV6-2 or TRBV6-3 and TRBJ2-1; D remains ambiguous. The CDR3 is 14 amino acids. Germline lookup yields CDR1 MNHEY and CDR2 SVGEGT. Trimming stripped 7 bases from V and 0 bases from J, with 10 bases between. CDR3 nucleotide sequence: TGTGCCAGCACCCGGTACGGCTCCTACAATGAGCAGTTCTTC. This codes for CASTRYGSYNEQFF.

This clonotype has a count of ten or more. The chain joins TRBV5-1 to TRBJ1-4; D unresolved. Trimming took off 4 bases at V and 7 bases at J, with 17 bases between the two ends. The CDR3 contains 15 residues. CDR1 and CDR2 from the germline V gene are SGHRS and YFSETQ. CDR3 loop: CASSLSGPMFEKLFF. The CDR3 nucleotides read TGCGCCAGCAGCCTGTCCGGGCCGATGTTTGAAAAACTGTTTTTT.

CDR3 loop: CASSQAGGRSNYGYTF. The CDR3 DNA follows: TGTGCCAGCAGCCAAGCCGGCGGCAGGAGTAACTATGGCTACACCTTC. V usage is TRBV14 and J usage is TRBJ1-2; no clear D gene. Per the germline V gene, CDR1 is SGHDN and CDR2 is FVKESK. V was clipped by 1 base and J by 1 base, with 13 bases between them. The CDR3 sequence is 16 residues long.